The 12 T cell receptor beta chains given below trace back to one sample, sequenced in a study of blood T cell repertoires in COVID-19. Only in-frame clones appear in the TCRdb table, and some are missing; sequencing was by immunoSEQ multiplex PCR. Of hundreds of thousands of clones in the sample, 80% to 90% are singletons; the top ten hold approximately 5.3%. The source material was peripheral blood. The source is a man older than 75 with acute or convalescent COVID-19.

J is TRBJ2-7 and V is TRBV5-6, with unresolved D. The germline V and J ends were trimmed by 6 bases and 2 bases, with 18 bases remaining between them. Germline CDR1 reads SGHDT; CDR2 reads YYEEEE. CDR3 length equals 15 residues. As DNA, the CDR3 is TGTGCCAGCACCCCCTCCTGGCGGCTACCCTACGAGCAGTACTTC. Amino acid sequence: CASTPSWRLPYEQYF.

This chain connects TRBV28 to TRBJ2-3; TRBD2 aligns across 11 bases. From germline, CDR1 is MDHEN and CDR2 SYDVKM. With 3 bases clipped from V and 2 bases from J, the junction kept 4 bases outside the gene matches. This CDR3 is built from 16 residues. CDR3 bases: TGTGCCAGCAGTTTTGCGGGACTAGCGGTCACAGATACGCAGTATTTT. Translation: CASSFAGLAVTDTQYF.

This clone was counted a single time. This chain joins TRBV7-8 and TRBJ2-7, with D maybe TRBD1 (5 bases). The CDR3 length is 15 residues. Per germline, CDR1 SGHVS and CDR2 FQNEAQ. V was trimmed by 1 base and J by 0 bases, leaving 10 bases between them. The CDR3 DNA reads TGTGCCAGCAGCTTAGGGGGCGAATTCTCCTACGAGCAGTACTTC. Amino acids: CASSLGGEFSYEQYF.

The table lists this clone with a count of one. The V gene is TRBV3-1 (or the pseudogene TRBV3-2), the J gene TRBJ1-2; the D gene is possibly TRBD1 (5 bases). V was pared by 4 bases and J by 1 base, with 13 bases between. The CDR3 spans 15 residues. Germline V gene lookup returns CDR1 LGHDT and CDR2 YNNKEL (reference sequence). The CDR3 DNA reads as TGTGCCAGCAGCCCCCAGGTCGGGGGTAACTATGGCTACACCTTC. Translating gives CASSPQVGGNYGYTF.

The J gene is TRBJ2-2, the V gene TRBV30; 8 positions agree with TRBD1. V lost 5 bases, J lost 4 bases, and 9 bases stayed unmatched. This CDR3 is built from 15 residues. Germline CDR1 and CDR2: GTSNPN and SVGIG (reference sequence). The CDR3 DNA reads as TGTGCCTGGCGACCGGGACAGGTTATCACCGGGGAGCTGTTTTTT. Protein sequence: CAWRPGQVITGELFF.

The chain carries TRBV6-1 and TRBJ2-7; no definite D call. The germline CDR1 and CDR2 sequences are MNHNS and SASEGT. The CDR3 totals 13 residues. Between the trimmed V and J ends, which lost 7 bases and 3 bases, there was a span of 13 bases. The CDR3 DNA reads as TGTGCCAGCACCCAACTGGGCAGCTACGAGCAGTACTTC. It translates to CASTQLGSYEQYF.

The chain is built from TRBV6-4 and TRBJ2-7; D gene uncertain. This CDR3 comprises 16 residues. Germline V CDR1 and CDR2: MRHNA, SNTAGT. V lost 7 bases to trimming and J lost 0 bases, with 19 bases between them. The CDR3 coding sequence is TGTGCCAGCAATGATCCTCCAGCGCATTCCTCCTACGAGCAGTACTTC. Translated, it gives CASNDPPAHSSYEQYF.

The chain uses TRBV5-1 and TRBJ1-1; TRBD1 aligns across 8 bases. Per germline, CDR1 SGHRS and CDR2 YFSETQ. The ends lost 2 bases at V and 5 bases at J; junction bases unmatched: 2. The CDR3 sequence is 13 residues long. CDR3 region: CASSFDRGTEAFF. The CDR3 DNA follows: TGCGCCAGCAGCTTTGACAGGGGAACTGAAGCTTTCTTT. Using reference TRBV5-1 and TRBJ1-1 for the parts outside the CDR3, the full variable domain is KAGVTQTPRYLIKTRGQQVTLSCSPISGHRSVSWYQQTPGQGLQFLFEYFSETQRNKGNFPGRFSGRQFSNSRSEMNVSTLELGDSALYLCASSFDRGTEAFFGQGTRLTVV.

The genes are TRBV7-2 and TRBJ1-1; TRBD1 aligns across 9 bases. Trimming removed 3 bases from V and 5 bases from J; junction bases left unmatched: 4. The CDR3 spans 14 residues. The germline gives CDR1 SGHTA, CDR2 FQGNSA. CDR3 amino acids: CASSFTGGATEAFF. In DNA, the CDR3 is TGTGCCAGCAGCTTCACAGGGGGCGCAACTGAAGCTTTCTTT.

In regard to this clone: Other DNA sequences from this sample encode an identical CDR3 as well. The J gene is TRBJ2-3, the V gene TRBV5-1; 8 bases are a match to TRBD1. The V segment lost 4 bases and the J segment 4 bases; nucleotides outside the gene matches: 5. Germline values: CDR1 SGHRS, CDR2 YFSETQ. This CDR3 is 14 amino acids long. CDR3 DNA sequence: TGCGCCAGCAGCCTCGGACAGGGCCCAGATACGCAGTATTTT. This sequence encodes CASSLGQGPDTQYF.

The chain is built from TRBV18 and TRBJ2-1, with TRBD2 identical over 9 bases. With 1 base clipped from V and 5 bases from J, the junction kept 3 bases outside the gene matches. The CDR3 length is 15 residues. Germline V CDR1 and CDR2: KGHSH, LQKENI. The CDR3, as DNA: TGTGCCAGCTCACCACTAGCGGGGGCCCACAATGAGCAGTTCTTC. Translation gives CASSPLAGAHNEQFF.

The J gene is TRBJ2-5, the V gene TRBV7-8; 7 nucleotides line up with TRBD1. Losses at the gene ends were 6 bases for V and 5 bases for J; bases not matched to a gene: 9. The CDR3 sequence is 14 residues long. Germline V CDR1 and CDR2: SGHVS, FQNEAQ. As DNA, the CDR3 is TGTGCCAGCAGAACAAACAGGGGCGCGGAGACCCAGTACTTC. Protein: CASRTNRGAETQYF.